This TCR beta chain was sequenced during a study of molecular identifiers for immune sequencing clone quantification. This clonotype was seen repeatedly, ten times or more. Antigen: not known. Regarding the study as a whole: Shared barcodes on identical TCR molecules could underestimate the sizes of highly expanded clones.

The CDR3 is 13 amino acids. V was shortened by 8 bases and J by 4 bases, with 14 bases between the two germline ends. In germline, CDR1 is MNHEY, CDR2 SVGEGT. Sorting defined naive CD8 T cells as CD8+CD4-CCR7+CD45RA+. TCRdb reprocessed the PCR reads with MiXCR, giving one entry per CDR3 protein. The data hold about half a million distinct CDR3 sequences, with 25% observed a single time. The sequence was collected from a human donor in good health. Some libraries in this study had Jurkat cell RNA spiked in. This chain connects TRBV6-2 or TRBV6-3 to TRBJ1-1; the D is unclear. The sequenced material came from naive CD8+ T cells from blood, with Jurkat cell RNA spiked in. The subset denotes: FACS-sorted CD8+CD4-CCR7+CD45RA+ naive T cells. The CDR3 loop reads CASEMYHLTEAFF. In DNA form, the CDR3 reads TGTGCCAGCGAGATGTATCATCTCACTGAAGCTTTCTTT.